This TCR beta chain was profiled in a study of blood T cells in healthy people across ages. Study-level information: Every two T cells gave about one barcoded beta molecule via template switching.

The CDR3 extends over 14 amino acids. The germline gives CDR1 SGHRS, CDR2 YFSETQ. PCR was performed a second time for roughly 7 to 11 cycles using a sample-barcoded 5' primer and a J-beta primer mix. There were at least 3 million CDR3-containing paired-end reads obtained from each sample. TCRdb itself ran the 5' RACE reads through MiXCR, one entry per CDR3 protein. The sample lists about 1.4 million distinct CDR3 sequences; roughly 64% were seen once. The authors extracted at least 5 micrograms of total RNA per sample. With respect to this clonotype: Its ends do not fully match the called genes, so a read error is possible.

This clonotype originated in a man in his late teens or twenties in good health. The sequencing input was blood. The rearrangement links TRBV5-1 to TRBJ2-3; D is undetermined. The CDR3 sequence is CAGSGAPSTDTQYF. The CDR3 nucleotides are TGCGCCGGCAGTGGAGCACCCAGCACAGATACGCAGTATTTT.